The clone carrying this T cell receptor (beta chain) was counted at least ten times. Its antigen is unknown. The entry originates in a study of breast tumors, draining lymph nodes, adjacent tissues. Study-level results: The data were judged consistent with most tumor T cells coming from lymph node and expanding in tumor. Luminal-like breast cancer showed significantly higher tumor–nontumor repertoire similarity than basal-like. Tumor TCR diversity was below lymph nodes but above nontumor tissue. Data only fit, rather than demonstrated, lymph node origin of most tumor T cells.

V was trimmed by 4 bases and J by 5 bases, leaving 18 bases between them. The CDR3 runs to 15 residues. The germline CDR1 and CDR2 sequences are SGHNT and YYREEE (reference sequence). Axillary draining lymph nodes of breast cancer patients supplied the node samples. One entry per CDR3 protein results from TCRdb running MiXCR on the multiplex PCR reads. The sample lists roughly 220,000 distinct CDR3 sequences, under 35% occurring once. The chain employs TRBV5-4 and TRBJ1-2; D perhaps matches TRBD1 (6 bases). This receptor was obtained from a female donor with breast cancer. Some clones in this sample may be carry-over from other donors' samples. Material: axillary lymph node tissue. In DNA form, the CDR3 reads TGTGCCAGCAGCGAGCCTGGAGGCAGGGGTTATGGCTACACCTTC. Translating it yields CASSEPGGRGYGYTF.